These 5 T cell receptor beta chains were sequenced from one sample in a study of blood T cell repertoires in COVID-19. TCRdb's copy holds only in-frame clones and misses some; the assay was immunoSEQ multiplex PCR. The table shows roughly 200,000 clones, with around 80% occurring only once. The sample consisted of peripheral blood. The receptors here all came from a woman at least 80 years old with active or convalescent COVID-19.

This clone was detected a few times. The rearrangement links TRBV10-3 to TRBJ1-5, with TRBD1 as a possible D gene (5 bases). V gave up 10 bases and J gave up 4 bases, with 11 bases separating them. Germline CDR1 and CDR2: ENHRY and SYGVKD. CDR3 length equals 12 residues. The CDR3 spells CASQQANQPQHF. The CDR3 DNA follows: TGTGCCAGCCAACAGGCTAATCAGCCCCAGCATTTT.

V usage is TRBV11-3 and J usage is TRBJ2-7; 9 nucleotides agree with TRBD1. The germline CDR1 and CDR2 sequences are SGHNT and YENEEA. V lost 5 bases, J lost 5 bases, and 10 bases stayed unmatched. This CDR3 contains 15 residues. CDR3 in amino acids: CASSLNRDRVNEQYF. The CDR3 DNA reads as TGTGCCAGCAGCCTCAACCGGGACAGGGTAAACGAGCAGTACTTC.

The J gene is TRBJ1-2, the V gene TRBV20-1; D gene uncertain. This CDR3 has 11 amino acids. CDR1 is DFQATT and CDR2 is SNEGSKA in the germline V gene (reference sequence). V shed 5 bases and J shed 5 bases, with 9 bases lying between them. CDR3 bases: TGCAGTGCTGGTGGGCAGTATGGCTACACCTTC. Translation: CSAGGQYGYTF.

The chain couples TRBV11-3 to TRBJ2-2; possible D gene TRBD2, 6 bases. Looked up from germline, CDR1 is SGHNT and CDR2 is YENEEA. V was clipped by 5 bases and J by 6 bases, with 13 bases between them. The CDR3 consists of 14 residues. CDR3 region: CASSPGDVSGELFF. CDR3 nucleotide sequence: TGTGCCAGCAGCCCGGGGGACGTCTCCGGGGAGCTGTTTTTT.

The rearrangement links TRBV28 to TRBJ1-5, with TRBD1 matching over 7 bases. The ends lost 6 bases at V and 5 bases at J; junction bases unmatched: 13. Germline V gene lookup returns CDR1 MDHEN and CDR2 SYDVKM. The CDR3 has 16 amino acids. The CDR3 here is CASSPGDRVSYQPQHF. Written as DNA, the CDR3 is TGTGCCAGCAGCCCAGGAGACAGGGTATCTTATCAGCCCCAGCATTTT.